This T cell receptor (beta chain) was recorded in a study of blood T cell repertoires in COVID-19. Study background: The United States, Italy and Spain provided the acute and convalescent COVID-19 samples. PBMCs, B-cell-depleted T cells, or T cells provided the cDNA or gDNA that made up the material.

CDR1 and CDR2 (germline): LNHDA, SQIVND (reference sequence). This CDR3 region has 13 residues. The V segment lost 6 bases and the J segment 8 bases; nucleotides outside the gene matches: 6. The authors' processing: Scientists estimated how many nucleated cells there were by amplifying reference gene primers. This table comes from immunoSEQ multiplex PCR, and its TCRdb copy is limited to in-frame clones, with some not included. Clone size and V and J calls were adopted from that table, with D and trimming inferred from the DNA. The table has approximately 74,000 clones, roughly 84% seen once; the top ten hold roughly 2.5%.

V is TRBV19 and J is TRBJ2-1; the match to TRBD1 covers 8 bases. The sequenced sample consisted of peripheral blood. The TCR comes from an elderly man with active or convalescent COVID-19. This chain's CDR3 is CASSPQGEHEQFF. The CDR3 DNA reads as TGTGCCAGTAGCCCACAGGGGGAGCATGAGCAGTTCTTC.